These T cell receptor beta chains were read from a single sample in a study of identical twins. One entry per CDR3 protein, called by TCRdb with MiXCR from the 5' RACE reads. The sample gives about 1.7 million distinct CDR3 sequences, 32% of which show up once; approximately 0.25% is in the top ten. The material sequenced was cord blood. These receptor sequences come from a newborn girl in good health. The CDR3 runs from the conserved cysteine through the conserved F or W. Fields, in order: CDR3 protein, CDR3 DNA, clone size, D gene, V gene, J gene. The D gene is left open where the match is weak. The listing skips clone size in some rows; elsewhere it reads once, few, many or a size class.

CASSYPRGKDPMNTEAFF	TGTGCCAGCAGCTACCCGAGGGGGAAGGACCCGATGAACACTGAAGCTTTCTTT	NA	NA	TRBV7-9	TRBJ1-1
CASSEPSGGVELNEQYF	TGTGCCAGCAGTGAGCCTAGCGGGGGAGTGGAATTGAATGAGCAGTACTTC	few	TRBD2	TRBV25-1	TRBJ2-4
CASSRVPSGSIYSNNEQFF	TGTGCCAGCAGCCGAGTACCTAGCGGGAGCATCTACAGCAACAATGAGCAGTTCTTC	NA	TRBD2	TRBV14	TRBJ2-1
CATSTSGNYNEQFF	TGTGCCACCTCGACTAGCGGAAACTACAATGAGCAGTTCTTC	NA	TRBD2	TRBV15	TRBJ2-1
CASSPNRDTMGYTF	TGTGCCAGCAGTCCAAACCGGGACACTATGGGCTACACCTTC	NA	NA	TRBV12-3/TRBV12-4	TRBJ1-2
CASRPPGSSYNSPLHF	TGTGCCAGCAGACCCCCTGGCTCCTCCTATAATTCACCCCTCCACTTT	NA	NA	TRBV6-5	TRBJ1-6
CASSLPGTSGRTDTQYF	TGTGCCAGCAGCCTCCCCGGGACTAGCGGCCGCACAGATACGCAGTATTTT	NA	TRBD2	TRBV9	TRBJ2-3
CASSFILTAGRVFDGYTF	TGTGCCAGCAGCTTTATCCTTACCGCGGGCAGGGTCTTTGATGGCTACACCTTC	many	NA	TRBV7-2	TRBJ1-2
CASSQDPRASGANVLTF	TGTGCCAGCAGCCAAGATCCCAGGGCCTCTGGGGCCAACGTCCTGACTTTC	NA	NA	TRBV3-1	TRBJ2-6
CASSPRQARTNYGYTF	TGTGCCAGCAGCCCCCGACAGGCGCGCACGAACTATGGCTACACCTTC	NA	NA	TRBV7-2	TRBJ1-2
CSVEDEGGGSYGYTF	TGCAGCGTTGAAGATGAGGGAGGGGGATCCTATGGCTACACCTTC	many	NA	TRBV29-1	TRBJ1-2
CSARSPLVGAFF	TGCAGTGCTAGGAGTCCCCTCGTGGGGGCTTTCTTT	NA	NA	TRBV20-1	TRBJ1-1
CASSELRGTDTQYF	TGTGCCAGCAGTGAACTGCGGGGCACAGATACGCAGTATTTT	many	NA	TRBV6-1	TRBJ2-3
CASRRGTETYEQYF	TGCGCCAGCAGGCGGGGGACTGAAACCTACGAGCAGTACTTC	NA	TRBD2	TRBV5-1	TRBJ2-7
CASSVERGNTGELFF	TGTGCCAGCAGCGTAGAACGGGGGAACACCGGGGAGCTGTTTTTT	NA	NA	TRBV9	TRBJ2-2
CSAKTGAGYEQYF	TGCAGTGCTAAGACAGGGGCGGGCTACGAGCAGTACTTC	NA	TRBD1	TRBV20-1	TRBJ2-7
CASSLSGRASEQYF	TGTGCCAGCAGCTTGAGCGGGAGGGCCAGCGAGCAGTACTTC	NA	TRBD2	TRBV4-2	TRBJ2-7
CSAETDSNQPQHF	TGCAGTGCAGAGACGGATAGCAATCAGCCCCAGCATTTT	many	NA	TRBV20-1	TRBJ1-5
CASSPLAGGMYNEQFF	TGCGCCAGCAGTCCTCTAGCGGGAGGAATGTACAATGAGCAGTTCTTC	few	TRBD2	TRBV4-1	TRBJ2-1
CASSLNRGMSYNEQFF	TGTGCCAGCAGCTTAAACAGGGGTATGTCCTACAATGAGCAGTTCTTC	NA	TRBD1	TRBV11-1	TRBJ2-1
CSANAPYGVAGRADTQYF	TGCAGTGCTAACGCCCCATATGGGGTAGCGGGAAGGGCAGATACGCAGTATTTT	NA	TRBD2	TRBV20-1	TRBJ2-3
CIARGALRPGQGSTDTQYF	TGCATTGCTAGAGGGGCCCTGCGCCCGGGACAGGGGAGCACAGATACGCAGTATTTT	NA	TRBD1	TRBV20-1	TRBJ2-3
CASTRGPSGRVSSYEQYF	TGTGCCAGCACCCGGGGCCCTAGCGGGAGGGTAAGCTCCTACGAGCAGTACTTC	NA	TRBD2	TRBV5-8	TRBJ2-7
CVSSGRGMNTEAFF	TGTGTCAGCAGTGGCAGGGGCATGAACACTGAAGCTTTCTTT	once	NA	TRBV2	TRBJ1-1
CASSQEGRSGRPQHF	TGCGCCAGCAGCCAAGAGGGGAGGTCGGGACGGCCCCAGCATTTT	few	NA	TRBV4-1	TRBJ1-5
CASSFMTQGLGGYTF	TGTGCCAGCAGTTTTATGACTCAGGGACTAGGTGGCTACACCTTC	few	NA	TRBV28	TRBJ1-2
CASSPRDRGKQYF	TGTGCCAGCAGCCCGCGGGACAGGGGAAAACAGTACTTC	few	TRBD1	TRBV4-2	TRBJ2-7
CASTLPYSGRLDEQFF	TGTGCCAGCACCTTACCTTATAGCGGGAGGTTGGATGAGCAGTTCTTC	NA	TRBD2	TRBV28	TRBJ2-1
CASSLGKGRGNQPQHF	TGTGCCAGCAGCTTAGGGAAGGGAAGAGGCAATCAGCCCCAGCATTTT	NA	NA	TRBV11-2	TRBJ1-5
CASNLAGPPNEQFF	TGTGCCAGCAACTTAGCGGGTCCCCCCAATGAGCAGTTCTTC	few	TRBD2	TRBV2	TRBJ2-1
CASSPNAGAGEETQYF	TGTGCCAGTAGTCCCAATGCGGGTGCAGGGGAAGAGACCCAGTACTTC	NA	NA	TRBV19	TRBJ2-5
CSAREGGQPPNYGYTF	TGCAGTGCTAGAGAAGGGGGACAGCCCCCAAACTATGGCTACACCTTC	NA	TRBD1	TRBV20-1	TRBJ1-2
CASSADSYTGELFF	TGTGCCAGCTCAGCCGACAGCTACACCGGGGAGCTGTTTTTT	NA	NA	TRBV18	TRBJ2-2
CASIRNQEAFF	TGTGCCAGCATTCGAAATCAAGAAGCTTTCTTT	once	NA	TRBV27	TRBJ1-1
CASSFPLTSGTDTQYF	TGTGCCAGCAGTTTTCCGTTGACTAGCGGGACAGATACGCAGTATTTT	NA	TRBD2	TRBV28	TRBJ2-3
CASFGGLRHQPQHF	TGTGCCAGCTTCGGGGGGCTAAGACATCAGCCCCAGCATTTT	few	NA	TRBV2	TRBJ1-5
CASSWTVTYEQYF	TGTGCCAGCAGCTGGACAGTTACCTACGAGCAGTACTTC	few	NA	TRBV13	TRBJ2-7
CSARDSTRPPGANEKLFF	TGCAGTGCTAGAGATTCTACCAGGCCGCCCGGGGCTAATGAAAAACTGTTTTTT	once	NA	TRBV20-1	TRBJ1-4
CATSDTEAGPDTQYF	TGTGCCACCAGTGACACGGAAGCGGGCCCAGATACGCAGTATTTT	NA	NA	TRBV24-1	TRBJ2-3
CASSHPGRTNYGYTF	TGCGCCAGCAGCCACCCGGGCAGGACTAACTATGGCTACACCTTC	NA	NA	TRBV4-1	TRBJ1-2
CASSQGVSGREGRKTQYF	TGTGCCAGCAGCCAAGGAGTTAGTGGGCGGGAGGGCAGAAAGACCCAGTACTTC	few	TRBD2	TRBV4-2	TRBJ2-5